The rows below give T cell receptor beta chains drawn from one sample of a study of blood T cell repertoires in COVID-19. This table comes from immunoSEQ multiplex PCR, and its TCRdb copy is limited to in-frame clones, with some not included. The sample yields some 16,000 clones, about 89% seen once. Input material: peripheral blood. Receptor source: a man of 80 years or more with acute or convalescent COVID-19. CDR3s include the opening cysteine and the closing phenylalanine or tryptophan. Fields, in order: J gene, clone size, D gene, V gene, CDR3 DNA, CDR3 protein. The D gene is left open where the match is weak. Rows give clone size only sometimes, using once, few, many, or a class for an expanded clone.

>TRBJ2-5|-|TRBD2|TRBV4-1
TGCGCCAGCAGCCAAGATCCCCCTGGTGTAGCGGGGGGGCTAGGGGAGACCCAGTACTTC
CASSQDPPGVAGGLGETQYF
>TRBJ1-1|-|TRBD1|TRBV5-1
TGCGCCAGCAGTCGGGACAGGGGAGTGACTGAAGCTTTCTTT
CASSRDRGVTEAFF
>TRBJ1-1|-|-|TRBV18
TGTGCCAGCTCACCACCGATGCGCCAGGACACTGAAGCTTTCTTT
CASSPPMRQDTEAFF
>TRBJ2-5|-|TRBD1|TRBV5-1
TGCGCCAGCAGCCCCCTGGGACAGGGGGCCGGGGAGACCCAGTACTTC
CASSPLGQGAGETQYF
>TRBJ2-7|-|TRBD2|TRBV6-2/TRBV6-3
TGTGCCAGCAGTTCACATTCTAGCGGGAGGGCGTACGAGCAGTACTTC
CASSSHSSGRAYEQYF
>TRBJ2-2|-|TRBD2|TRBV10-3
TGTGCCATCAGTGACTATAGCGGGGGGAACACCGGGGAGCTGTTTTTT
CAISDYSGGNTGELFF
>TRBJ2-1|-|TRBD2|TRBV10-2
TGCGCCAGCAGTTGGTTAGCGGGCTCCTACAATGAGCAGTTCTTC
CASSWLAGSYNEQFF
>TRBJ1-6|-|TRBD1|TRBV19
TGTGCCAGTAAAGAAGGGACAGCAATACGTTCACCCCTCCACTTT
CASKEGTAIRSPLHF
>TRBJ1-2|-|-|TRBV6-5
TGTGCCAGCAGCACCGAGGTAGGGGGAGTTTCGGGCTACACCTTC
CASSTEVGGVSGYTF
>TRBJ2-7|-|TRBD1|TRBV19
TGTGCCAGTAGTAGGACAGGGGGCTCTAACGAGCAGTACTTC
CASSRTGGSNEQYF
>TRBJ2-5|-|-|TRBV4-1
TGCGCCAGCAGCCAACCCCGCAGAGGGCGAGAGACCCAGTACTTC
CASSQPRRGRETQYF
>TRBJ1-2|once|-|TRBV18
TGTGCCAGCTCACCAATGGGGGGGCGGAATGGCTACACCTTC
CASSPMGGRNGYTF
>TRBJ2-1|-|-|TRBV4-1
TGCGCCAGCAGCCTACCTTCAGGGGTTTGGAATGAGCAGTTCTTC
CASSLPSGVWNEQFF
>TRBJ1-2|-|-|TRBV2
TGTGCCAGCAACAGGGAGAATGGCTACACCTTC
CASNRENGYTF
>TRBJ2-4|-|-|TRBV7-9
TGTGCCAGCAGCTTCGTTGGAGCGGACATTCAGTACTTC
CASSFVGADIQYF
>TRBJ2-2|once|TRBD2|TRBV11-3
TGTGCCAGCAGCATGGGACTAGCGGAGGGGGAGCTGTTTTTT
CASSMGLAEGELFF
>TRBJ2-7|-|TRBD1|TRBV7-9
TGTGCCAGCAGCTCGTACAGGGGCCCGACCTACTACGAGCAGTACTTC
CASSSYRGPTYYEQYF
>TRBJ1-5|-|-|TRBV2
TGTGCCAGCAGTGAAAGAGGTAGCAATCAGCCCCAGCATTTT
CASSERGSNQPQHF
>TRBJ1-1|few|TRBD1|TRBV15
TGTGCCACCAGCAGGGGAACAGGGGGGAACACTGAAGCTTTCTTT
CATSRGTGGNTEAFF
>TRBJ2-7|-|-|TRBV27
TGTGCCAGCAGTTTAGCGGGCCGCAGAAGCTACGAGCAGTACTTC
CASSLAGRRSYEQYF
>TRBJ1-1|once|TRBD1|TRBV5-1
TGCGCCAGCAGCTTGGGGACAGGGACCATGAACACTGAAGCTTTCTTT
CASSLGTGTMNTEAFF
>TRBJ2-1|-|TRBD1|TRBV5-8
TGTGCCAGCAGCTTGGAGGACAGGTGGGACAATGAGCAGTTCTTC
CASSLEDRWDNEQFF
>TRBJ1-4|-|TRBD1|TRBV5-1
TGCGCCAGCAGCTTGGACAGGGGTACTAATGAAAAACTGTTTTTT
CASSLDRGTNEKLFF
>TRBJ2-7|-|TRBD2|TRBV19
TGTGCCAGTAGTCCGGGACTAGCGGGAGCCGCTACCTACGAGCAGTACTTC
CASSPGLAGAATYEQYF
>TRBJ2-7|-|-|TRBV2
TGTGCCAGCAGGGACAGTTCGCTTTACGAGCAGTACTTC
CASRDSSLYEQYF
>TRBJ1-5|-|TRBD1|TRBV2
TGTGCCAGCAGTGGGACAGGGGCGAGCAATCAGCCCCAGCATTTT
CASSGTGASNQPQHF
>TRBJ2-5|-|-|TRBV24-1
TGTGCCACCAGTGACTCGAGGGTCCCGGAGACCCAGTACTTC
CATSDSRVPETQYF
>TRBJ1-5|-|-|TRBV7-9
TGTGCCAGCAGCTTGGGAGGAGATCAGCCCCAGCATTTT
CASSLGGDQPQHF
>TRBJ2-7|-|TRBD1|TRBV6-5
TGTGCCAGCAGTCTTACAGGGGATCCCTCCTACGAGCAGTACTTC
CASSLTGDPSYEQYF
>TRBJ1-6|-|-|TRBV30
TGTGCCTGGGGACACCCACCGACTTCACCCCTCCACTTT
CAWGHPPTSPLHF
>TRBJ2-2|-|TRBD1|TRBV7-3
TGTGCCAGCAGCTTAAACCACAGGGGGGCGAACACCGGGGAGCTGTTTTTT
CASSLNHRGANTGELFF
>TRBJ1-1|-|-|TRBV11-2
TGTGCCAGCAGCACTGAACAGGGTAACACTGAAGCTTTCTTT
CASSTEQGNTEAFF
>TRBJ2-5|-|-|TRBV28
TGTGCCAGCAGTTTACAGGGGTTAGAGACCCAGTACTTC
CASSLQGLETQYF
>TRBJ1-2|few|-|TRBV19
TGTGCCAGTAGAGCAGGACAGAATTTTATAGATGGCTACACCTTC
CASRAGQNFIDGYTF
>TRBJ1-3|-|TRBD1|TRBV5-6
TGTGCCAGTCGGACACAGGGGTCCCCCGGAAACACCATATATTTT
CASRTQGSPGNTIYF
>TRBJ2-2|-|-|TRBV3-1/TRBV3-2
TGTGCCACCGGGGTGTTAGCGGATAACACCGGGGAGCTGTTTTTT
CATGVLADNTGELFF
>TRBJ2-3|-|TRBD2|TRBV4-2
TGTGCCAGCAGCCCCCAAGGTCCTAGCGGGGAGGCGGATACGCAGTATTTT
CASSPQGPSGEADTQYF
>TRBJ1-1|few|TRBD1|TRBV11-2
TGTGCCAGCAGCACACAGGGGCGACGCAACACTGAAGCTTTCTTT
CASSTQGRRNTEAFF
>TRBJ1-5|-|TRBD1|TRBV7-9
TGTGCCAGCAGCTTTAACGCAGGGGGCGATCAGCCCCAGCATTTT
CASSFNAGGDQPQHF
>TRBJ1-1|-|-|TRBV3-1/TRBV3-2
TGTGCCAGCAGCCAATGGGGGGTGAACACTGAAGCTTTCTTT
CASSQWGVNTEAFF
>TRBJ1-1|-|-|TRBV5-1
TGCGCCAGCAGCTTGGAAAGGGGGAACACTGAAGCTTTCTTT
CASSLERGNTEAFF
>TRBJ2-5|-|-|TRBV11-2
TGTGCCAGCACTACGAGGCGGGATAATTTGCAAGAGACCCAGTACTTC
CASTTRRDNLQETQYF
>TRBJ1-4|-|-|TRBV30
TGTGCCTGGGACGGACAGGAAAAACTGTTTTTT
CAWDGQEKLFF
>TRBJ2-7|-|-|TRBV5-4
TGTGCCAGCAGCCTTATCGCTGGGGGGGAGCAGTACTTC
CASSLIAGGEQYF
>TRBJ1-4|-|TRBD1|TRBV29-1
TGCAGCGCTGGGGGGAAACCCGGGACAGCATTTTTTAATGAAAAACTGTTTTTT
CSAGGKPGTAFFNEKLFF
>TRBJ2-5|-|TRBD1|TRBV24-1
TGTGCCACCAGTGACCCGGGACAGGGTGGAGAGACCCAGTACTTC
CATSDPGQGGETQYF